This TCR beta chain stems from a study of PD-L1 blockade in urothelial cancer. The overall study: There were a median of approximately 140,000 T cells in blood samples.

Each PCR had synthetic TCR analog templates added to it as a spike-in. Data came from immunoSEQ multiplex PCR; TCRdb stores just in-frame clones and leaves some out. Of some 52,000 clones in the sample, 75% to 90% are singletons; the top ten hold 5.5% to 7.5%. The CDR3 has 15 residues. The germline V gene has CDR1 LNHDA and CDR2 SQIVND (reference sequence). With V trimmed by 7 bases and J by 5 bases, 9 bases remained unmatched. This clonotype originated in a man in his forties or fifties with urothelial cancer. The source was PBMCs, collected around atezolizumab (anti-PD-L1) treatment. J is TRBJ1-4 and V is TRBV19, with 8 nucleotides matching TRBD1. The CDR3 is CASTWEDRENEKLFF. The DNA for the CDR3 is TGTGCCAGTACCTGGGAGGACAGGGAAAATGAAAAACTGTTTTTT.